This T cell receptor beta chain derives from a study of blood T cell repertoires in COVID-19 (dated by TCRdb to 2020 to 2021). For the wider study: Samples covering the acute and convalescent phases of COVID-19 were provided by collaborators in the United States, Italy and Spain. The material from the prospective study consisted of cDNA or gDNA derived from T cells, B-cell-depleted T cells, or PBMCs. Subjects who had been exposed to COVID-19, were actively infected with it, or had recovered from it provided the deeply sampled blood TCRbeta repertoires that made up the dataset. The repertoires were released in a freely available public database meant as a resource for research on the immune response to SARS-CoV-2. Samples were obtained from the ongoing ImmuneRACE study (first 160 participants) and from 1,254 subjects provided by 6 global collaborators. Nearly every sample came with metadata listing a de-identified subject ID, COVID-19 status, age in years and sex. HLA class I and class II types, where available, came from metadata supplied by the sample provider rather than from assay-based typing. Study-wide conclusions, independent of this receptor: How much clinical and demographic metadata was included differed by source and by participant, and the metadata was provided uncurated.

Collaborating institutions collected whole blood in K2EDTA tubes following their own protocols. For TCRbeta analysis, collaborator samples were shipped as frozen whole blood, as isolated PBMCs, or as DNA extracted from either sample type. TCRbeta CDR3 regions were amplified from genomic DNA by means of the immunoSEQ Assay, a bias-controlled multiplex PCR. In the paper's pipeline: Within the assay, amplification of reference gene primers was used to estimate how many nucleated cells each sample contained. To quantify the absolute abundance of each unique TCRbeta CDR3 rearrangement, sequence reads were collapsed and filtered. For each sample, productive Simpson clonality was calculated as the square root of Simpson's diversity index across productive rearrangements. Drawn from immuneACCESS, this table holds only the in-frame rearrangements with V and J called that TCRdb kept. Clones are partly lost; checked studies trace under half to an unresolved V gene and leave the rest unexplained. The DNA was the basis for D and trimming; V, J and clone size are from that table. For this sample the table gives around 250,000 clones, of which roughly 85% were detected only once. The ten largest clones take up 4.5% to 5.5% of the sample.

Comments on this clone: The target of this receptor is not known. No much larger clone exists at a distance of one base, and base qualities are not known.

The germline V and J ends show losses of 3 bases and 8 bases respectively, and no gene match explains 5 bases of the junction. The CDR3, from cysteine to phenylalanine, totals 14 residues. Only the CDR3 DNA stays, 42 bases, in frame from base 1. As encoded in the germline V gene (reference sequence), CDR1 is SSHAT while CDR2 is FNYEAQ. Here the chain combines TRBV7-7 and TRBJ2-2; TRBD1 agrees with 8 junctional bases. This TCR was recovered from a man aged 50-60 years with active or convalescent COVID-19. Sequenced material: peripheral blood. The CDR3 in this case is CASSLNRGTGELFF. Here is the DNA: TGTGCCAGCAGCTTGAACAGGGGGACGGGGGAGCTGTTTTTT.